The rows below give T cell receptor beta chains drawn from one sample of a study of early T cells in non-severe SARS-CoV-2 infection. TCRdb redid the calling of the 5' RACE reads with MiXCR, one entry per CDR3 protein. The repertoire holds tens of thousands of distinct CDR3 sequences, with about an eighth as singletons. The sample comprised whole blood. These receptors originate from an adult who was a healthcare worker with PCR-confirmed SARS-CoV-2 infection or an uninfected control (not recorded which). Each CDR3 is given with its conserved first and last residue. The order of the fields is clone size, J gene, V gene, CDR3 length, D gene, CDR3 protein, CDR3 DNA. A D gene is named only where the DNA matches it firmly. Expanded clones are given a class, and other clones once, few, many or no size at all.

abundance: many; j_gene: TRBJ2-7; v_gene: TRBV5-8; len: 18; d_gene: TRBD2; CDR3aa: CASSLGLAGGPSSYEQYF; CDR3nt: TGTGCCAGCAGCTTGGGACTAGCGGGGGGCCCGTCGTCATACGAGCAGTACTTC
abundance: many; j_gene: TRBJ1-1; v_gene: TRBV6-5; len: 13; d_gene: .; CDR3aa: CASSSGGPTEAFF; CDR3nt: TGTGCCAGCAGTTCCGGGGGGCCCACTGAAGCTTTCTTT
abundance: .; j_gene: TRBJ1-2; v_gene: TRBV14; len: 14; d_gene: .; CDR3aa: CASSQEIELDGYTF; CDR3nt: TGTGCCAGCAGCCAAGAGATCGAGCTAGATGGCTACACCTTC
abundance: few; j_gene: TRBJ2-1; v_gene: TRBV12-3/TRBV12-4; len: 13; d_gene: .; CDR3aa: CASSLRRLKEQFF; CDR3nt: TGTGCCAGCAGTTTAAGGCGCCTTAAGGAGCAGTTCTTC
abundance: .; j_gene: TRBJ2-5; v_gene: TRBV5-6; len: 14; d_gene: TRBD1; CDR3aa: CASSLGTVEETQYF; CDR3nt: TGTGCCAGCAGCCTAGGGACAGTTGAAGAGACCCAGTACTTC
abundance: few; j_gene: TRBJ2-2; v_gene: TRBV6-2/TRBV6-3; len: 15; d_gene: .; CDR3aa: CASSPPARFTGELFF; CDR3nt: TGTGCCAGCAGTCCACCAGCCAGGTTCACCGGGGAGCTGTTTTTT
abundance: .; j_gene: TRBJ2-2; v_gene: TRBV7-2; len: 15; d_gene: .; CDR3aa: CASSTDRMNTGELFF; CDR3nt: TGTGCCAGCAGTACTGACAGGATGAACACCGGGGAGCTGTTTTTT
abundance: .; j_gene: TRBJ2-5; v_gene: TRBV12-3/TRBV12-4; len: 13; d_gene: .; CDR3aa: CASSSLVVETQYF; CDR3nt: TGTGCCAGCAGCTCACTAGTAGTCGAGACCCAGTACTTC
abundance: few; j_gene: TRBJ2-3; v_gene: TRBV12-3/TRBV12-4; len: 14; d_gene: .; CDR3aa: CASSFSVSTDTQYF; CDR3nt: TGTGCCAGCAGTTTTAGTGTTAGCACAGATACGCAGTATTTT
abundance: .; j_gene: TRBJ1-1; v_gene: TRBV14; len: 15; d_gene: .; CDR3aa: CASSQGRLMNTEAFF; CDR3nt: TGTGCCAGCAGCCAAGGCAGACTTATGAACACTGAAGCTTTCTTT
abundance: few; j_gene: TRBJ1-2; v_gene: TRBV29-1; len: 11; d_gene: TRBD1; CDR3aa: CSAQGARGYTF; CDR3nt: TGCAGCGCCCAGGGGGCCAGAGGCTACACCTTC
abundance: .; j_gene: TRBJ1-2; v_gene: TRBV30; len: 13; d_gene: TRBD1; CDR3aa: CAWSVRGPFGYTF; CDR3nt: TGTGCCTGGAGTGTTAGGGGGCCGTTTGGCTACACCTTC
abundance: many; j_gene: TRBJ1-1; v_gene: TRBV11-2; len: 15; d_gene: TRBD1; CDR3aa: CASSLGQGRWTEAFF; CDR3nt: TGTGCCAGCAGCCTAGGACAGGGGCGGTGGACTGAAGCTTTCTTT
abundance: many; j_gene: TRBJ2-6; v_gene: TRBV5-4; len: 18; d_gene: .; CDR3aa: CASSLELGGGAGANVLTF; CDR3nt: TGTGCCAGCAGCTTGGAGCTTGGTGGCGGGGCTGGGGCCAACGTCCTGACTTTC
abundance: many; j_gene: TRBJ1-2; v_gene: TRBV13; len: 12; d_gene: .; CDR3aa: CASSLGEPGYTF; CDR3nt: TGTGCCAGCAGCTTAGGGGAACCAGGCTACACCTTC